This T cell receptor beta chain was recovered during a study of naive and memory T cell subsets. Study-wide points: Between naive and memory subsets, TCR abundance power law exponents differed. Especially in CD8 cells, naive repertoires contained a few larger clonotypes, possibly CD45RA-re-expressing memory cells.

Of note for this clonotype: Its target is not known.

The CDR3 length is 17 residues. Deletions cut 2 bases from V and 5 bases from J, with 21 bases between. Per the germline V gene, CDR1 is SEHNR and CDR2 is FQNEAQ (reference sequence). Two oligonucleotides, mixed equimolar, formed the beta constant-region primer covering TRBC1 and TRBC2. The ligated cDNA underwent four PCR rounds using SP2 and nested alpha and beta constant-region primers. TCRdb reprocessed the UMI-ligation and nested PCR reads via MiXCR and lists one record per CDR3 protein. The repertoire includes 140,000 to 150,000 distinct CDR3 sequences, approximately 15% of them detected once, and around 0.14% sits in the top ten.

Sequenced input: naive CD4+ T cells from blood. This clonotype was sampled from a human donor in good health. The chain is built from TRBV7-9 and TRBJ2-5; tentative D call: TRBD1 (6 bases). Written as DNA, the CDR3 is TGTGCCAGCAGCTTATACCCCCCGGACCAGGGGCCGGAGACCCAGTACTTC. It yields the protein CASSLYPPDQGPETQYF.